This T cell receptor beta chain derives from a study of blood T cell repertoires in COVID-19. Study details: The samples span acute and convalescent COVID-19 from the United States, Italy and Spain.

CDR1 is LNHDA, CDR2 SQIVND, per germline (reference sequence). The CDR3 has 15 amino acids. Losses at the gene ends were 9 bases for V and 1 base for J; bases not matched to a gene: 5. Details on this clone: The sample has other DNA sequences that encode this CDR3 too.

Authors' analysis steps: The assay estimated nucleated cells by amplifying reference gene primers. Clones were sequenced by immunoSEQ multiplex PCR, and TCRdb holds only the in-frame ones, with some missing. For V, J and clone size, that table is used; D and trimming come from the DNA. The sample contains 150,000 or so clones, roughly 90% of which appear only once. This chain joins TRBV19 and TRBJ2-1, with 11 bases lining up with TRBD2. The sequence was collected from a human donor in a cohort sampled during active COVID-19. The specimen sequenced was peripheral blood. CDR3 residues: CASRTSGPSYNEQFF. The CDR3 nucleotides are TGTGCCAGCCGGACTAGCGGGCCATCCTACAATGAGCAGTTCTTC.